Detailed here is one T cell receptor (beta chain). This sample is drawn from a study of OX40 agonist ivuxolimab in advanced cancers. Whole-study context: Patients assigned to dose escalation were diagnosed with hepatocellular carcinoma, melanoma, renal cell or head and neck cancer. Mean age approximately 66 years, range roughly 23 to 79; nearly 85% male.

Clones were read by immunoSEQ multiplex PCR, and TCRdb kept only the in-frame ones, dropping some. Of about 28,000 clones in the sample, about nine tenths were seen once. V lost 3 bases to trimming and J lost 3 bases, with 15 bases between them. Germline CDR1 and CDR2: GTSNPN and SVGIG (reference sequence). CDR3 length: 14 residues. This clonotype was sampled from an adult with an advanced solid tumor such as melanoma, head and neck, liver or kidney cancer. This chain uses TRBV30 with TRBJ2-7; D tentatively reads TRBD1 or TRBD2 (6 bases each). The sample in question was CD4+ or CD8+ T cells sorted from blood, obtained in a trial of the OX40 agonist ivuxolimab. This CDR3 is CAWRGAEGNYEQYF. DNA of the CDR3: TGTGCCTGGAGGGGGGCGGAGGGAAACTACGAGCAGTACTTC.